The clone carrying this T cell receptor beta chain was observed at least ten times. According to the study, TCR beta libraries were built with iRepertoire HTBI primers and CDR3-region Arm-PCR. TCRdb independently ran MiXCR on the multiplex PCR reads; one entry per CDR3 protein. Of about 200,000 distinct CDR3 sequences in the sample, about a sixth were seen once. The entry originates in a study of regulatory T cells in long-lasting Graves disease. Germline V gives CDR1 SGHTA, CDR2 FQGNSA. V trimming: 2 bases; J trimming: 4 bases; junction bases outside the gene matches: 5. The CDR3 is 16 residues long. Described time point: newly diagnosed GD, antithyroid drugs for less than 3 months. From RNA extracted from PBMCs, the TCR library was made.

The specimen comprised peripheral blood mononuclear cells (PBMCs), sampled at new diagnosis, from a patient treated with antithyroid drugs. The TCR originated in a female donor with Graves disease. The rearrangement links TRBV7-2 to TRBJ2-1, with 10 nucleotides matching TRBD2. The CDR3 nucleotides read TGTGCCAGCAGCTTAACCGGGACTAGCGTTTACAATGAGCAGTTCTTC. This encodes CASSLTGTSVYNEQFF. Drawing the rest from reference TRBV7-2 and TRBJ2-1, the complete variable domain is GAGVSQSPSNKVTEKGKDVELRCDPISGHTALYWYRQSLGQGLEFLIYFQGNSAPDKSGLPSDRFSAERTGGSVSTLTIQRTQQEDSAVYLCASSLTGTSVYNEQFFGPGTRLTVL.